These T cell receptor beta chains were read from a single sample in a study of T-cell memory formation after mild COVID-19. TCRdb reanalysed the 5' RACE reads using MiXCR and keeps one entry per CDR3 protein. The sample lists under 600,000 distinct CDR3 sequences, 20% to 25% occurring once. The specimen sequenced was PBMCs or a T cell subset sorted from them (not recorded which). The receptors come from an adult woman who had mild COVID-19 (a few samples of this study predate the infection). Cell type and time point are not known. Both conserved end residues are part of each CDR3. D genes are given only for firm matches. Only some rows state a clone size, as once, few, many or a class for expanded clones.

NA few TRBJ1-1 TRBV19 TGTGCCAGTAGTAGCCCCACCGTCACCCTGAACACTGAAGCTTTCTTT CASSSPTVTLNTEAFF
NA few TRBJ2-7 TRBV2 TGTGCCAGCAGGGCCCTTAACTACGAGCAGTACTTC CASRALNYEQYF
NA NA TRBJ2-7 TRBV14 TGTGCCAGCAGCCCCCACAGAGGCGAGCAGTACTTC CASSPHRGEQYF
TRBD2 few TRBJ2-1 TRBV9 TGTGCCAGCAGCGGGGCCGGGACTAGCGGTTTCCTTAGCTCCTACAATGAGCAGTTCTTC CASSGAGTSGFLSSYNEQFF
TRBD1 NA TRBJ1-5 TRBV6-6 TGTGCCAGCAGAGACTTGGACAGGGCTCAAAATCAGCCCCAGCATTTT CASRDLDRAQNQPQHF
NA NA TRBJ2-1 TRBV5-1 TGCGCCAGCAGCTTCGGAGACTACAACAATGAGCAGTTCTTC CASSFGDYNNEQFF
TRBD1 NA TRBJ2-2 TRBV5-1 TGCGCCAGCAGCTTGGCCCGGGCAGGGGGAACCGGGGAGCTGTTTTTT CASSLARAGGTGELFF
NA NA TRBJ2-5 TRBV4-3 TGCGCCAGCAGCCACGGGATCGGAGAGACCCAGTACTTC CASSHGIGETQYF
TRBD2 NA TRBJ2-1 TRBV7-7 TGTGCTAGCAGCTTAGGGGTAGCGGGAGGCTCCAGGGCAACCTACAATGAGCAGTTCTTC CASSLGVAGGSRATYNEQFF
NA few TRBJ2-3 TRBV4-2 TGTGCCAGCAGCCAGGAGGGCCGGAGAGGCACAGATACGCAGTATTTT CASSQEGRRGTDTQYF
NA NA TRBJ2-1 TRBV20-1 TGCAGTGCTAGAGATTGGACGGCCCCAGGGAATGAGCAGTTCTTC CSARDWTAPGNEQFF
NA many TRBJ2-7 TRBV29-1 TGCAGCGTCGCTACCGGAGAACCGAACTACGAGCAGTACTTC CSVATGEPNYEQYF
NA many TRBJ2-7 TRBV5-1 TGCGCCAGCAGCTTAGGGTTTGACACTTACTACGAGCAGTACTTC CASSLGFDTYYEQYF
NA NA TRBJ2-2 TRBV24-1 TGTGCCACCCGCTCCCAGGGGAACACCGGGGAGCTGTTTTTT CATRSQGNTGELFF
NA few TRBJ2-1 TRBV6-6 TGTGCCAGCCTCGGAGTAAAAGATGAGCAGTTCTTC CASLGVKDEQFF
TRBD1 NA TRBJ2-7 TRBV6-2/TRBV6-3 TGTGCCAGCAGTTACTCGATCAAGGGGGCGGATTACGAGCAGTACTTC CASSYSIKGADYEQYF
TRBD2 NA TRBJ2-1 TRBV12-3/TRBV12-4 TGTGCCAGCAGTTTATGGGCGGGGGGGTATTTGGATGAGCAGTTCTTC CASSLWAGGYLDEQFF
NA NA TRBJ2-5 TRBV7-2 TGTGCCAGCAGCTTAGGAGGGGCGGAAGAGACCCAGTACTTC CASSLGGAEETQYF
NA NA TRBJ2-1 TRBV7-9 TGTGCCAGCAGCTTACCCGATGAGCAGTTCTTC CASSLPDEQFF
NA NA TRBJ2-1 TRBV15 TGTGCCACCAGCAGGCCAACCGGGCCCCGACCTTGGAATGAGCAGTTCTTC CATSRPTGPRPWNEQFF
TRBD1 few TRBJ2-7 TRBV15 TGTGCCACCGGGGCTTGGGACAGGGCGGCCTACGAGCAGTACTTC CATGAWDRAAYEQYF
TRBD1 NA TRBJ2-7 TRBV27 TGTGCCAGCAGTTTTAGGTCCCCCAGGGGGCGATCCTACGAGCAGTACTTC CASSFRSPRGRSYEQYF
NA few TRBJ2-1 TRBV2 TGTGCCAGCGCAGGACCCGGGGCCAATGAGCAGTTCTTC CASAGPGANEQFF
NA few TRBJ2-7 TRBV15 TGTGCCACCAGCAGAGATAGGGGGATTTCAGGGTACGCCTACGAGCAGTACTTC CATSRDRGISGYAYEQYF
NA NA TRBJ1-6 TRBV6-1 TGTGCCAGCAGTGAAGTTGGGGGACCCTATAATTCACCCCTCCACTTT CASSEVGGPYNSPLHF
NA few TRBJ1-2 TRBV28 TGTGCCAGCAGCCCCCCGGGGAGGGATCCCTATGGCTACACCTTC CASSPPGRDPYGYTF
NA few TRBJ1-2 TRBV9 TGTGCCAGCAGCGTAGATGGGACAAACTATGGCTACACCTTC CASSVDGTNYGYTF
NA NA TRBJ2-3 TRBV15 TGTGCCACCAGCATGGGGGGCCCTAGCACAGATACGCAGTATTTT CATSMGGPSTDTQYF
TRBD1 NA TRBJ1-2 TRBV2 TGTGCCAGCAGAGCTCAGGGGGGTAACTATGGCTACACCTTC CASRAQGGNYGYTF
TRBD1 NA TRBJ1-5 TRBV2 TGTGCCATAACGACAGGGGTAAATCAGCCCCAGCATTTT CAITTGVNQPQHF
NA NA TRBJ2-1 TRBV20-1 TGCAGTGCCATCCGGGGGGCGGGTATTGGTATGGGTCAGTTCTTC CSAIRGAGIGMGQFF
NA few TRBJ2-7 TRBV20-1 TGCAGTGCTAGATGGCAGTCCTACGAGCAGTACTTC CSARWQSYEQYF
NA NA TRBJ1-2 TRBV7-9 TGTGCCAGCAGCTCACGGACTGCCTATGGCTACACCTTC CASSSRTAYGYTF
NA NA TRBJ2-3 TRBV29-1 TGCAGCGTTGACGGAGGGGGCGGTGGCACAGATACGCAGTATTTT CSVDGGGGGTDTQYF
NA few TRBJ1-1 TRBV4-2 TGTGCCAGCAGCCAACAACAGTTCATGAACACTGAAGCTTTCTTT CASSQQQFMNTEAFF
NA few TRBJ2-5 TRBV12-3/TRBV12-4 TGTGCCAGCAGTTTACGACCGCTGAAGTACCAAGAGACCCAGTACTTC CASSLRPLKYQETQYF
NA NA TRBJ2-7 TRBV2 TGTGCCAGCAGTGAAGACTCAGGGGTCGTATACGAGCAGTACTTC CASSEDSGVVYEQYF
TRBD1 NA TRBJ2-7 TRBV9 TGTGCCAGCAGCGCAACCGGGACAGGGATCTACGAGCAGTACTTC CASSATGTGIYEQYF
NA few TRBJ1-1 TRBV5-6 TGTGCCAGCAGCTTAGGGACCATCCTTTACATGAACACTGAAGCTTTCTTT CASSLGTILYMNTEAFF
TRBD2 NA TRBJ2-1 TRBV15 TGTGCCACCCGACTAGCTCTTGAGCAGTTCTTC CATRLALEQFF
TRBD2 few TRBJ2-3 TRBV5-4 TGTGCCAGCAGCCCCGTCTTGACTAGCGGGGGGGGCACAGATACGCAGTATTTT CASSPVLTSGGGTDTQYF
NA NA TRBJ1-3 TRBV5-1 TGCGCCAGCAGCGACGGACGGCTCTCCGGAAACACCATATATTTT CASSDGRLSGNTIYF
NA few TRBJ2-7 TRBV11-2 TGTGCCAGCAGCTCCGTACGCTACGAGCAGTACTTC CASSSVRYEQYF
TRBD1 NA TRBJ2-1 TRBV4-1 TGCGCCAGCAGCCAATGGAAGGGGACAGGCCCCAATGAGCAGTTCTTC CASSQWKGTGPNEQFF
NA NA TRBJ2-6 TRBV20-1 TGCAGTGCTACAGGGCCTGGGGCCAACGTCCTGACTTTC CSATGPGANVLTF
NA NA TRBJ2-7 TRBV6-5 TGTGCCAGCAGTTCATTGGGGCTGGGAACACCCTACGAGCAGTACTTC CASSSLGLGTPYEQYF
NA NA TRBJ2-7 TRBV5-1 TGCGCCAGCAGATTCGACGGGACCTACGAGCAGTACTTC CASRFDGTYEQYF
NA NA TRBJ2-7 TRBV4-1 TGCGCCAGCAGCCAAGTCTCGGGAGACGAGCAGTACTTC CASSQVSGDEQYF
NA NA TRBJ1-1 TRBV2 TGTGCCAGCAGGGACGGGAACACTGAAGCTTTCTTT CASRDGNTEAFF
TRBD1 few TRBJ1-2 TRBV4-1 TGCGCCAGCAGCCAAGGACCAGGGGGAAACTATGGCTACACCTTC CASSQGPGGNYGYTF
NA few TRBJ1-1 TRBV29-1 TGCAGCGTCACACAGGGAGACACTGAAGCTTTCTTT CSVTQGDTEAFF
NA NA TRBJ2-5 TRBV2 TGTGCCAGCAGCTACAGGGACCAAGAGACCCAGTACTTC CASSYRDQETQYF
NA NA TRBJ1-3 TRBV3-1 TGTGCCAGCAGACCCGTCCGGGACACAGAAAGGACTGGAAACACCATATATTTT CASRPVRDTERTGNTIYF